Sequencing of this T cell receptor beta chain was carried out in a study of cytomegalovirus exposure and HLA in healthy donors. Study-wide points: Versus the approximately 720-donor mean, an Asian-associated ancestry cluster reportedly showed fewer N-insertions in a later analysis. CMV antigen specificity of a few CMV-associated chains was confirmed in vitro. It was likely that a cluster of highly shared sequence variants was a sequencing artifact.

The donors comprised healthy bone marrow donors. The germline V gene has CDR1 KGHSH and CDR2 LQKENI. The CDR3 runs 13 residues. Trimming took off 2 bases at V and 7 bases at J, with 9 bases between the two ends. Remarks on this clone: The antigen is unknown.

Researchers ran the PCR with 60 Vbeta and 13 Jbeta primers. Produced via immunoSEQ multiplex PCR; TCRdb's table is partial and in-frame only. Of about 130,000 clones in the sample, about three quarters were seen once. The sample comprised PBMCs. This rearrangement joins TRBV18 to TRBJ1-5; D is perhaps TRBD1 (5 bases). The clonotype originates from a female donor in good health and CMV-seronegative. The CDR3 here is CASSPGGKQPQHF. The CDR3 coding sequence is TGTGCCAGCTCACCAGGGGGGAAGCAGCCCCAGCATTTT. The whole variable domain, filled in from reference TRBV18 and TRBJ1-5, reads NAGVMQNPRHLVRRRGQEARLRCSPMKGHSHVYWYRQLPEEGLKFMVYLQKENIIDESGMPKERFSAEFPKEGPSILRIQQVVRGDSAAYFCASSPGGKQPQHFGDGTRLSIL.